The entry that follows covers one T cell receptor (beta chain) sequence. CDR1 and CDR2 from the germline V gene are SEHNR and FQNEAQ (reference sequence). This CDR3 spans 16 amino acids. V was trimmed by 4 bases and J by 2 bases, leaving 14 bases between them. Orbital computed tomography and thyroid ultrasound, together with serum TRAb and thyroxine and clinical symptoms, were used for diagnoses. These data are taken from a study of T cells in Graves' hyperthyroidism and ophthalmopathy. Amplified TCR beta CDR3 regions derived from RNA transcripts. The TCR CDR3 first-round RT-PCR relied on the HTBI primer set. From the multiplex PCR reads, TCRdb called clonotypes with MiXCR, one entry per CDR3 protein. The sample holds hundreds of thousands of distinct CDR3 sequences, over 13% seen once.

This TCR was recovered from a man in his fifties with Graves' ophthalmopathy. Sequencing input: blood. The chain couples TRBV7-9 to TRBJ2-2, with D maybe TRBD1 (5 bases). Here the CDR3 reads CASSSQTGFNTGELFF. DNA for the CDR3: TGTGCCAGCAGCTCTCAAACAGGATTCAACACCGGGGAGCTGTTTTTT.